This T cell receptor (beta chain) was sequenced in a study of Ad26.COV2.S vaccination and SARS-CoV-2 variants. Assay used: immunoSEQ multiplex PCR; TCRdb lists only in-frame clones, some missing. The table includes hundreds of thousands of clones, more than 70% detected once. Treatment indicated: roughly 20 received Ad26.COV2.S at low or high dose, single or two shots; roughly five received placebo; per-sample allocation not given. The investigators took samples on day 63 after the first vaccine or placebo injection. As concerns this clone: Its target is unknown.

Study-level points and caveats: Analytic work on TCR breadth and depth might have understated the full extent of total T cell responses. Spike-specific responses of CD8+ and CD4+ T cells were reported to display substantial breadth after vaccination.

CDR1 and CDR2 from the germline V gene are SGHTA and FQGNSA. CDR3 length equals 13 residues. Trimming at V came to 5 bases and at J to 2 bases, leaving 3 bases not matched to a gene. The rearrangement uses TRBV7-2 and TRBJ2-7; 7 nucleotides match TRBD1. The sequencing used peripheral blood, collected in a trial of Ad26.COV2.S vaccine versus placebo. This clonotype originated in a person aged 18 to 59 who received the Ad26.COV2.S COVID-19 vaccine or a placebo. CDR3 nucleotide sequence: TGTGCCAGCAGCCCGGGACAGACCTACGAGCAGTACTTC. It yields the protein CASSPGQTYEQYF.